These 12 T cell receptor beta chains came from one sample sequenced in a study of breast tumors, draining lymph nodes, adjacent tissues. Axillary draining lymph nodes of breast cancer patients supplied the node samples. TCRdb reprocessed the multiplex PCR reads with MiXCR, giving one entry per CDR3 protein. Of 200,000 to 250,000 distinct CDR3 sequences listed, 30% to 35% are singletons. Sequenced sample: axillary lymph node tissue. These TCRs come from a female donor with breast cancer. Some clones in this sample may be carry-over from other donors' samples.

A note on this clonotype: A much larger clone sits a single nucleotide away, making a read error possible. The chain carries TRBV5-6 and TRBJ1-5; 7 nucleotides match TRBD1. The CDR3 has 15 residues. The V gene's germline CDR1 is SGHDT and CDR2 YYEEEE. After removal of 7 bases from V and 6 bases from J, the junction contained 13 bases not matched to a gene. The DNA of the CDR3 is TGTGCCAGCGGGACCGGGACAGCGGGCCGTCAGCCCCAGCATTTT. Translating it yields CASGTGTAGRQPQHF.

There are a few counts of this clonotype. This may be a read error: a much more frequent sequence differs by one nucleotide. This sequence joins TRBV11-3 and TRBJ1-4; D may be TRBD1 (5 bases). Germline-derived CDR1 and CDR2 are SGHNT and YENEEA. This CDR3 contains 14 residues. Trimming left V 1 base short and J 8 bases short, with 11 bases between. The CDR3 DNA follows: TGTGCCAGCAGCTTAGCAGGGCAGGCGGAAAAACTGTTTTTT. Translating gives CASSLAGQAEKLFF. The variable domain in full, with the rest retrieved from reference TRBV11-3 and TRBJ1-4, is EAGVVQSPRYKIIEKKQPVAFWCNPISGHNTLYWYLQNLGQGPELLIRYENEEAVDDSQLPKDRFSAERLKGVDSTLKIQPAELGDSAVYLCASSLAGQAEKLFFGSGTQLSVL.

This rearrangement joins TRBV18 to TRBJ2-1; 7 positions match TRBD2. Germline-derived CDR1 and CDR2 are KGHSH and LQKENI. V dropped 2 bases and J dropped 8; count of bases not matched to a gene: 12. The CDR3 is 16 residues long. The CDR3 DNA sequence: TGTGCCAGCTCACCAACCGCCGCGGGAGTTTTGGATGAGCAGTTCTTC. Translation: CASSPTAAGVLDEQFF.

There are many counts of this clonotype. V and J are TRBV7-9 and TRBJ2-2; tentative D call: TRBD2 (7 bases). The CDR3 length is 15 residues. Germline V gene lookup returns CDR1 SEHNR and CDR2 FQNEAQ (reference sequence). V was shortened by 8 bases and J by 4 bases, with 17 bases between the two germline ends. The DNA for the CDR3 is TGTGCCAGCCGTTGGGGGGGGGCGATCACCGGGGAGCTGTTTTTT. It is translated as CASRWGGAITGELFF.

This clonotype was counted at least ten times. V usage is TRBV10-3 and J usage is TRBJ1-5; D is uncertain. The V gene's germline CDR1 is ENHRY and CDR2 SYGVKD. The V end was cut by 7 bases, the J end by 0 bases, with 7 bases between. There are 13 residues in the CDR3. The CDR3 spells CAITTDSNQPQHF. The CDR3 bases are TGTGCCATCACAACTGATAGCAATCAGCCCCAGCATTTT.

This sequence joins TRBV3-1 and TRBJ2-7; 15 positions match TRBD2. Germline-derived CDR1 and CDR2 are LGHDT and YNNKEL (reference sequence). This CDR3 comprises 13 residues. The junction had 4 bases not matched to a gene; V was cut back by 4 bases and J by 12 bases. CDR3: CASSPGTSGRRYF. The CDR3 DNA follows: TGTGCCAGCAGCCCCGGGACTAGCGGGAGGCGGTACTTC.

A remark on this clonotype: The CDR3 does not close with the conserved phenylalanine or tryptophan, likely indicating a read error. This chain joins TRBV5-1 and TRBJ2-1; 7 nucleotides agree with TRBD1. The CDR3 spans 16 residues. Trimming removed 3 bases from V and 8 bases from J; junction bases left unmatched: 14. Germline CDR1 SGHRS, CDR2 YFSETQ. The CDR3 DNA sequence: TGCGCCAGCAGCTCCATTATGGGGAACAGGGGTGATGAGCAGTTCCTC. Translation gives CASSSIMGNRGDEQFL.

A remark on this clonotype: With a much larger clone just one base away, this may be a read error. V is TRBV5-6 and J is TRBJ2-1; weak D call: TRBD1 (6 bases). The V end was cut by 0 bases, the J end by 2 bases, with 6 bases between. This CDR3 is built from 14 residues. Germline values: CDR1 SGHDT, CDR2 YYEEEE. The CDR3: CASSLEGAYNEQFF. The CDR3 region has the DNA TGTGCCAGCAGCTTGGAGGGGGCCTACAATGAGCAGTTCTTC.

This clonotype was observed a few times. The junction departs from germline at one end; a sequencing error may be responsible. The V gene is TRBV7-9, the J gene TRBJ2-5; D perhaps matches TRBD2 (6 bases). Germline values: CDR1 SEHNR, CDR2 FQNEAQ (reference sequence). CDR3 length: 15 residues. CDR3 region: CASSLKEGPGETQHF. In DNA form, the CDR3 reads TGTGCCAGCAGCTTAAAGGAGGGGCCTGGAGAGACCCAGCACTTC. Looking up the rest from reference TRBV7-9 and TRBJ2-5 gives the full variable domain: DTGVSQNPRHKITKRGQNVTFRCDPISEHNRLYWYRQTLGQGPEFLTYFQNEAQLEKSRLLSDRFSAERPKGSFSTLEIQRTEQGDSAMYLCASSLKEGPGETQHFGPGTRLLVL.

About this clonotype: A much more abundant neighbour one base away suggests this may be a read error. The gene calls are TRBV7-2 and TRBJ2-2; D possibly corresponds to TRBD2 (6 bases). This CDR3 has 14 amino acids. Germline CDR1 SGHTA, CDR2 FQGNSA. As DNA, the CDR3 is TGTGCCAGCAGCTTAGTACTAGCTGCCGGGGAGCTGCTTTTT. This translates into CASSLVLAAGELLF. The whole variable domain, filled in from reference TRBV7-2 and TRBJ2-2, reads GAGVSQSPSNKVTEKGKDVELRCDPISGHTALYWYRQSLGQGLEFLIYFQGNSAPDKSGLPSDRFSAERTGGSVSTLTIQRTQQEDSAVYLCASSLVLAAGELLFGEGSRLTVL.

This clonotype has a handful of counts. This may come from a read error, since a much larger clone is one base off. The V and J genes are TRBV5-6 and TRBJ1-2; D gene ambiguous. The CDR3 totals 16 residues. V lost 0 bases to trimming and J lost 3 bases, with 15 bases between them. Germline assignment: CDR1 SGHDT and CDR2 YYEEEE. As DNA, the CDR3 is TGTGCCAGCAGCTTGGTTAGACCGCGGGTAGACTATGGCTACACCTTC. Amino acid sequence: CASSLVRPRVDYGYTF.

CDR3 nucleotide sequence: TGCAGCGCAAAAGGGACTAGCGGGAGGCTGGCAGATACGCAGTATTTT. This codes for CSAKGTSGRLADTQYF. The chain is built from TRBV29-1 and TRBJ2-3, with 15 bases identical to TRBD2. Germline CDR1 reads SQVTM; CDR2 reads ANQGSEA. This CDR3 is 16 amino acids long. V dropped 7 bases and J dropped 4; count of bases not matched to a gene: 9.